One T cell receptor beta chain is described in this entry. Its antigen is still unknown. Naivety among CD8 cells was defined by CD45RO negativity and positive CCR7 selection, thereby excluding terminally differentiated effector memory CD45RA+ cells. V gave up 3 bases and J gave up 6 bases, with 8 bases separating them. CDR1 and CDR2 from the germline V gene are SQVTM and ANQGSEA. The CDR3 runs to 12 residues. The data were taken from a study of shared clonotypes between healthy human individuals. Study outcomes and limitations: Roughly 5.3% of naive CD4 clonotypes were common to several donors.

TCRdb's copy holds only in-frame clones and misses some; the assay was immunoSEQ multiplex PCR. The table has 1.5 million to 2.5 million clones, 85% to 95% seen once; the top ten hold roughly 1%. Material: naive CD8+ T cells sorted from blood. The TCR sequence derives from a man between 18 and 35 years old in good health. The V call is TRBV29-1, the J call TRBJ1-4; unclear D gene. The CDR3 is CSVETADEKLFF. CDR3 nucleotides: TGCAGCGTTGAGACGGCGGATGAAAAACTGTTTTTT.